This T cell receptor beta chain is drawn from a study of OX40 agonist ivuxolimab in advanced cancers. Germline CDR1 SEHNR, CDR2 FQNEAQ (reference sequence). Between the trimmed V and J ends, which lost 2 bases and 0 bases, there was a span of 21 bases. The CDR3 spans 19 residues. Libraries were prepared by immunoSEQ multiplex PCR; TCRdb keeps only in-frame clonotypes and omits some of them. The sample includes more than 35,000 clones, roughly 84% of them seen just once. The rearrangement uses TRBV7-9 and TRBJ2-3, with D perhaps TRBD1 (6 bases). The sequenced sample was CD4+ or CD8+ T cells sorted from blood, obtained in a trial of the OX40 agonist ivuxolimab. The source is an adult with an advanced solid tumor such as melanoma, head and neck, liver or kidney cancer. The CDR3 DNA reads TGTGCCAGCAGCTTACTGGGGGCCACCGATCGAAGTAGCACAGATACGCAGTATTTT. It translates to CASSLLGATDRSSTDTQYF.